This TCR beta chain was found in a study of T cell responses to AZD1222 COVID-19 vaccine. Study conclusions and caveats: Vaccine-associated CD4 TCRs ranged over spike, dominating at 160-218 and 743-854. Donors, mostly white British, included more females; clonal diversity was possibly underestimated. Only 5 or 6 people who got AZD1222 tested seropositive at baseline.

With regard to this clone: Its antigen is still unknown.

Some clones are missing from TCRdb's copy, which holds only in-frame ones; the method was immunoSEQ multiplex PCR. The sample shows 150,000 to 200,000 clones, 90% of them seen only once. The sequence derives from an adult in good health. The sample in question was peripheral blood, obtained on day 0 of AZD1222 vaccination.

This chain's CDR3 is CASISPRGRGPTEAFF. DNA for the CDR3: TGTGCCAGTATCTCCCCCCGGGGGAGGGGGCCCACTGAAGCTTTCTTT. The chain uses TRBV19 and TRBJ1-1; 7 bases map to TRBD1. This CDR3 comprises 16 residues. CDR1 is LNHDA and CDR2 is SQIVND in the germline V gene (reference sequence). Trimming removed 7 bases from V and 4 bases from J; junction bases left unmatched: 15.